This T cell receptor (beta chain) came from a study of cytomegalovirus exposure and HLA in healthy donors. Findings of the study overall: Several of the most significant clusters appeared, in a later analysis, to be linked to common viral pathogens.

The PCR ran on 60 Vbeta and 13 Jbeta primers. TCRdb keeps only in-frame clones here, not all; method: immunoSEQ multiplex PCR. The sample includes some 120,000 clones, around 77% seen only once; the top ten take more than 0.95%. As to this clone: Its target is not known.

CDR1 and CDR2 (germline): MDHEN, SYDVKM. CDR3 length equals 12 residues. Between the trimmed V and J ends, which lost 2 bases and 6 bases, there was a span of 7 bases. The receptor comes from a man aged 50 to 59 in good health and CMV-seronegative. This chain joins TRBV28 and TRBJ1-2; D not resolved. Sequencing input: PBMCs. The CDR3 nucleotides read TGTGCCAGCAGTTTAAGGAGCAATGGCTACACCTTC. Amino acids: CASSLRSNGYTF.